These T cell receptor beta chains were read from a single sample in a study of OX40 agonist ivuxolimab in advanced cancers. The method was immunoSEQ multiplex PCR; TCRdb's version includes in-frame clones alone and lacks a portion of them. The sample contains tens of thousands of clones, nearly 85% of which appear only once. Sample: CD4+ or CD8+ T cells sorted from blood, taken in a trial of the OX40 agonist ivuxolimab. All receptors derive from an adult with an advanced solid tumor such as melanoma, head and neck, liver or kidney cancer. CDR3s include the opening cysteine and the closing phenylalanine or tryptophan. The order of the fields is D gene, J gene, clone size, V gene, CDR3 DNA, CDR3 protein. D genes are given only for firm matches. Not all rows give a size; the values are once, few, many and, for expanded clones, a class.

-	TRBJ2-5	-	TRBV4-1	TGCGCCAGCAGCCAACAGGCCACGGGGTATGAAGAGACCCAGTACTTC	CASSQQATGYEETQYF
-	TRBJ2-6	-	TRBV2	TGTGCCAGCAGTGGGCAAACCAACGTCCTGACTTTC	CASSGQTNVLTF
-	TRBJ1-2	-	TRBV5-4	TGTGCCAGCAGCTTTCAGGGTTCCTATGGCTACACCTTC	CASSFQGSYGYTF
-	TRBJ1-6	once	TRBV10-2	TGCGCCAGCAGCTCCCTCGGGACGGGGGGCTCACCCCTCCACTTT	CASSSLGTGGSPLHF
TRBD1	TRBJ1-1	-	TRBV7-2	TGTGCCAGCAGCTCGAGGACAGGGGCTGAAGCTTTCTTT	CASSSRTGAEAFF
-	TRBJ1-1	-	TRBV19	TGTGCCAGTAGTAGAAAAGGTTACATTTTCAGCACTGAAGCTTTCTTT	CASSRKGYIFSTEAFF
-	TRBJ2-7	once	TRBV4-3	TGCGCCAGCAGCCAAGGGGTAGGGCTGGGCGAGCAGTACTTC	CASSQGVGLGEQYF
-	TRBJ1-1	once	TRBV28	TGTGCCAGCAGGGGGAACACTGAAGCTTTCTTT	CASRGNTEAFF
TRBD1	TRBJ1-2	-	TRBV28	TGTGCCAGCAGTATACGGGGACAGGGCATCGGTGGCTACACCTTC	CASSIRGQGIGGYTF
TRBD1	TRBJ1-1	-	TRBV7-9	TGTGCCAGCCTGCGACAGGGGGCTGAAGCTTTCTTT	CASLRQGAEAFF
-	TRBJ1-5	few	TRBV19	TGTGCCAGTAGGGACGGCGGATATTTCAATCAGCCCCAGCATTTT	CASRDGGYFNQPQHF
-	TRBJ2-1	-	TRBV6-5	TGTGCCAGCAGTCCCCCGGGGTCCTACAATGAGCAGTTCTTC	CASSPPGSYNEQFF
TRBD1	TRBJ1-2	-	TRBV30	TGTGCCTGGAGTGTAAAAGAAACAGGGGGCATAAACTATGGCTACACCTTC	CAWSVKETGGINYGYTF
TRBD2	TRBJ2-7	-	TRBV6-9	TGTGCCAGCAATCGGGAGGCCGGGGAGCAGTACTTC	CASNREAGEQYF
-	TRBJ1-4	-	TRBV5-5	TGTGCCAGCAGCTCGAGGACGGAGTGGTCTGAAAAACTGTTTTTT	CASSSRTEWSEKLFF
-	TRBJ2-7	-	TRBV9	TGTGCCAGCAGCGTAGCATACAGTGCAGGATACGAGCAGTACTTC	CASSVAYSAGYEQYF
TRBD1	TRBJ1-3	-	TRBV27	TGTGCCAGCAGTTCGTACGGGACAGCTGGAAACACCATATATTTT	CASSSYGTAGNTIYF
TRBD2	TRBJ2-7	-	TRBV15	TGTGCCACCAGCAGGGAAGCGGGAGCTGGATCCTACGAGCAGTACTTC	CATSREAGAGSYEQYF
-	TRBJ1-5	-	TRBV28	TGTGCCAGCATCGGGGGGAACAATCAGCCCCAGCATTTT	CASIGGNNQPQHF
-	TRBJ2-5	few	TRBV7-9	TGTGCCAGCAGCTTTCTTACACAGGAGGAGACCCAGTACTTC	CASSFLTQEETQYF
-	TRBJ2-5	-	TRBV19	TGTGCCACCCGCAGGGACGTGACCCAGTACTTC	CATRRDVTQYF
-	TRBJ2-2	-	TRBV5-1	TGCGCCAGCAGCTTTGGCAATACAAACACCGGGGAGCTGTTTTTT	CASSFGNTNTGELFF
TRBD1	TRBJ1-4	-	TRBV19	TGTGCCAGTAGCCTCGCCCCCGGGACAGATGAAAAACTGTTTTTT	CASSLAPGTDEKLFF
-	TRBJ2-5	-	TRBV10-3	TGTGCCATCACCGAACGGGAAAAAGAGACCCAGTACTTC	CAITEREKETQYF
-	TRBJ2-3	-	TRBV5-6	TGTGCCAGCAGCTCGGGGGTGGCAGATACGCAGTATTTT	CASSSGVADTQYF
-	TRBJ1-4	-	TRBV28	TGTGCCAGCACCCCGGCCCTGACAGGCCAGAAACTGTTTTTT	CASTPALTGQKLFF
-	TRBJ1-2	-	TRBV5-1	TGCGCCAGCAGCGACCAGGGACTGGGCTATGGCTACACCTTC	CASSDQGLGYGYTF
TRBD1	TRBJ2-2	-	TRBV5-1	TGCGCCAGCAGAAGAACCGGGACAGAGAACACCGGGGAGCTGTTTTTT	CASRRTGTENTGELFF
-	TRBJ2-7	few	TRBV11-2	TGTGCCAGCAGCTCCGTTATCACAGGGAAGCAGTACTTC	CASSSVITGKQYF
-	TRBJ2-3	-	TRBV12-5	TGTGCTAGTGGTCTCCAATTAGATACGCAGTATTTT	CASGLQLDTQYF
-	TRBJ2-7	-	TRBV7-8	TGTGCCAGCAGTCCACAGGGGGGGGAATTAACCTACGAGCAGTACTTC	CASSPQGGELTYEQYF